The 8 T cell receptor beta chains in this list originate from one sample, sequenced in a study of T cell repertoires in cytomegalovirus infection. TCRdb re-called the reads with MiXCR, one entry per CDR3 protein. The data show 310,000 or so distinct CDR3 sequences, about 8.8% seen once. Sequenced material: PBMCs. These receptor sequences come from a human donor in good health (CMV status not recorded). Some clones in this sample may be carry-over from other donors' samples.

Ten or more counts support this clonotype. The CDR3 loop reads CASSVNGQGARGYTF. The CDR3 DNA reads as TGTGCCAGCAGTGTAAACGGACAGGGGGCCAGAGGCTACACCTTC. V usage is TRBV28 and J usage is TRBJ1-2; 11 positions agree with TRBD1. The V segment lost 5 bases and the J segment 8 bases; nucleotides outside the gene matches: 10. The CDR3 length is 15 residues. CDR1 and CDR2 from the germline V gene are MDHEN and SYDVKM.

This clonotype was seen at least ten times. The chain employs TRBV6-5 and TRBJ1-1; the D gene is possibly TRBD1 (5 bases). This CDR3 contains 14 residues. Trimming took 2 bases from V and 4 from J, leaving 11 bases between them. Germline CDR1 is MNHEY and CDR2 is SVGAGI. The CDR3 coding sequence is TGTGCCAGCAGTTACGCGGGTGGGACCACTGAAGCTTTCTTT. Translated: CASSYAGGTTEAFF.

The table lists this clonotype with many counts. The rearrangement uses TRBV28 and TRBJ2-1; 7 bases agree with TRBD2. The CDR3 contains 14 residues. Germline V lookup: CDR1 MDHEN, CDR2 SYDVKM. Trimming removed 5 bases from V and 4 bases from J; junction bases left unmatched: 5. The CDR3 nucleotides read TGTGCCAGCAGTGTCGCTAGCGGTTACAATGAGCAGTTCTTC. As protein: CASSVASGYNEQFF.

Ten or more counts support this clonotype. This chain links TRBV27 with TRBJ2-1, with D possibly TRBD2 on 5 matching bases. Per the germline V gene, CDR1 is MNHEY and CDR2 is SMNVEV (reference sequence). The ends were cut back, 4 bases at V and 3 bases at J, with 10 bases in the middle. The CDR3 is 14 amino acids. The CDR3 sequence is CASSYRAVYNEQFF. As DNA, the CDR3 is TGTGCCAGCAGTTACCGAGCGGTCTACAATGAGCAGTTCTTC.

V usage is TRBV29-1 and J usage is TRBJ1-2, with TRBD1 matching over 8 bases. V shed 6 bases, J shed 5 bases, and the junction held 8 bases outside the gene matches. The CDR3 extends over 13 amino acids. The V gene's germline CDR1 is SQVTM and CDR2 ANQGSEA. CDR3 bases: TGCAGCGTCGGCCCCGACAGGGGTTATGGCTACACCTTC. This translates into CSVGPDRGYGYTF.

V usage is TRBV28 and J usage is TRBJ1-1; weak D call: TRBD1 (5 bases). CDR3 length: 13 residues. Germline V CDR1 and CDR2: MDHEN, SYDVKM. Trimming shortened V by 4 bases and J by 1 base, and 7 bases separated the two germline ends. CDR3 loop: CASSWDPNTEAFF. The CDR3 DNA reads TGTGCCAGCAGTTGGGACCCGAACACTGAAGCTTTCTTT.

At least ten counts were recorded for this clonotype. The gene calls are TRBV5-1 and TRBJ2-7, with a weak D call TRBD2 (6 bases). Germline CDR1 SGHRS, CDR2 YFSETQ. Trimming removed 3 bases at V and 5 bases at J, with 15 bases between. CDR3 length: 14 amino acids. The CDR3: CASSSGRGRNEQYF. The CDR3 nucleotides read TGCGCCAGCAGCTCCGGCCGGGGGAGGAACGAGCAGTACTTC.

In its sample, this clonotype was seen many times. The V and J genes are TRBV20-1 and TRBJ1-2; D gene unclear. V was pared by 3 bases and J by 4 bases, with 18 bases between. The CDR3 loop spans 15 amino acids. CDR1 is DFQATT, CDR2 SNEGSKA, per germline (reference sequence). CDR3 loop: CSAREGRRASYGYTF. The DNA of the CDR3 is TGCAGTGCTAGGGAAGGGAGGCGGGCCTCCTATGGCTACACCTTC.